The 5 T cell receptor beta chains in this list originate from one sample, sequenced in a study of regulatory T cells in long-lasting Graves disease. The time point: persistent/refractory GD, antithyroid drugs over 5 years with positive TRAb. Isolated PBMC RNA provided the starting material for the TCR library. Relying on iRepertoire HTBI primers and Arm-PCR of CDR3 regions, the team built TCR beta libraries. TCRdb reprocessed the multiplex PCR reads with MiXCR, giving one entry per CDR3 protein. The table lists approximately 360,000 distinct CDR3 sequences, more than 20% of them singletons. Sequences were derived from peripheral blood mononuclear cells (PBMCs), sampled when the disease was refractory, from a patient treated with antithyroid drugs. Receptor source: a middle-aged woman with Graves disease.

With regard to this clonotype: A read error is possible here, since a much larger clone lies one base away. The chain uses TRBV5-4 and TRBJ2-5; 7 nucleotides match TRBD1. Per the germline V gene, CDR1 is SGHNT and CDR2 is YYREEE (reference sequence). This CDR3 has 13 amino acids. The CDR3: CASRLGQQETQYF. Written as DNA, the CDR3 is TGTGCCAGCAGATTGGGACAGCAAGAGACCCAGTACTTC.

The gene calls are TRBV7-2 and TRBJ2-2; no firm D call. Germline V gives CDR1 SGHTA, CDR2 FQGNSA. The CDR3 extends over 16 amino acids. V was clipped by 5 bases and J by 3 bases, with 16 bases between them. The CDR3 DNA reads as TGTGCCAGCAGCCTCCCCGGTCCCCGATACACCGGGGAGCTGTTTTTT. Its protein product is CASSLPGPRYTGELFF.

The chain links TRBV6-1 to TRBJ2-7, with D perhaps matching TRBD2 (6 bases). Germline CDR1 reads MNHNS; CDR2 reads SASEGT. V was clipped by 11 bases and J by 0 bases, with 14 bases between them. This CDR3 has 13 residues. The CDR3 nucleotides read TGTGCCGCTTCGGGGAGGCACTCCTACGAGCAGTACTTC. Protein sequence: CAASGRHSYEQYF.

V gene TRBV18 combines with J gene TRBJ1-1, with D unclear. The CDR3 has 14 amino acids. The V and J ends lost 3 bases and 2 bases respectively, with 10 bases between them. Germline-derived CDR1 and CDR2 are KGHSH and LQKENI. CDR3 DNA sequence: TGTGCCAGCTCACCGACGAAGAAAAACACTGAAGCTTTCTTT. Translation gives CASSPTKKNTEAFF.

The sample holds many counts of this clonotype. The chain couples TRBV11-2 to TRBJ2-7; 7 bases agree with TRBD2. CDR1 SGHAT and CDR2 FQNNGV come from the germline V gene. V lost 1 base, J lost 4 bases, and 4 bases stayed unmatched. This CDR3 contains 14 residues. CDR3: CASSLVAGVYEQYF. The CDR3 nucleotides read TGTGCCAGCAGCTTAGTGGCGGGAGTGTACGAGCAGTACTTC.